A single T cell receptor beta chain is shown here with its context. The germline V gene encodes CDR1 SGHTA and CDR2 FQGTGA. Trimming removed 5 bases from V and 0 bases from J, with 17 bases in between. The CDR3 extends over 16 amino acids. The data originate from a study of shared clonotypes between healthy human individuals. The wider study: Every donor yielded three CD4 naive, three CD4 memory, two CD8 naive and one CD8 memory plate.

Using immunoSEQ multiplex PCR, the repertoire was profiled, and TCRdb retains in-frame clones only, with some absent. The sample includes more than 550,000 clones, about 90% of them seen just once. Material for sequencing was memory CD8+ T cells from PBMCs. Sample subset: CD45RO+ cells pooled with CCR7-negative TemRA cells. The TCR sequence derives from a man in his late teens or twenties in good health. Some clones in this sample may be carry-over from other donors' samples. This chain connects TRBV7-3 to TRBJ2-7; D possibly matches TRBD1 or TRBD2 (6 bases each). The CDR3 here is CASSPIGGGASYEQYF. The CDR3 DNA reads TGTGCCAGCAGCCCCATCGGGGGCGGGGCCTCCTACGAGCAGTACTTC.